This T cell receptor (beta chain) was captured in a study of blood T cell repertoires in COVID-19. Across the study: Nucleic acid was either cDNA or gDNA, and it came from T cells, B-cell-depleted T cells, or PBMCs.

CDR3 length: 12 amino acids. V lost 3 bases and J 4 bases, leaving 7 bases between the germline ends. Germline loops: CDR1 DFQATT, CDR2 SNEGSKA (reference sequence). Assay used: immunoSEQ multiplex PCR; TCRdb lists only in-frame clones, some missing. The sample has about 270,000 clones, about 88% seen once. Across 20 to 25 US areas, participants ranged in age from about 18 to 90 years. Two consecutive negative NP/OP PCR tests, clearance, or resolved symptoms defined Cohort 3 recovery. The sequenced sample consisted of PBMCs or T cells enriched from blood (not recorded which). The receptor was derived from a woman aged 50 to 60 who had recovered from COVID-19. The chain employs TRBV20-1 and TRBJ1-5; D is undetermined. The CDR3 region has the DNA TGCAGTGCTAGTCTATCTAATCAGCCCCAGCATTTT. Residues: CSASLSNQPQHF.